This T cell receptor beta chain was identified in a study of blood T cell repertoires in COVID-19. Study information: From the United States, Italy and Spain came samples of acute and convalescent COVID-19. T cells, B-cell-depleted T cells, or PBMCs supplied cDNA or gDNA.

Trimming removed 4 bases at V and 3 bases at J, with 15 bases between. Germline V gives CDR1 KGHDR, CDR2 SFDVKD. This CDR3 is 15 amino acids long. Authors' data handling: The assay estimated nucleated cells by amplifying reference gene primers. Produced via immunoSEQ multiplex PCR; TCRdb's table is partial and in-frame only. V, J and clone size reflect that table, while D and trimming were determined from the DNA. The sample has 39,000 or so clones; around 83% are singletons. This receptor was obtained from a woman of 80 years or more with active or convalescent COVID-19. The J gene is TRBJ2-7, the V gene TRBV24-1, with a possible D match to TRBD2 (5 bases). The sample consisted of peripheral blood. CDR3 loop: CATSDPNSGNYEQYF. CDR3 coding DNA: TGTGCCACCAGTGACCCAAACTCCGGGAACTACGAGCAGTACTTC.